This record looks at one TCR beta chain sequence and its context. The record originates from a study of T cell changes during pregnancy in multiple sclerosis. Germline V lookup: CDR1 SNHLY, CDR2 FYNNEI. V was shortened by 8 bases and J by 7 bases, with 6 bases between the two germline ends. The CDR3 contains 10 residues. Generated by immunoSEQ multiplex PCR, the TCRdb table keeps only in-frame clones and is missing some. The repertoire holds 30,000 to 35,000 clones, with roughly 90% as singletons. This rearrangement joins TRBV2 to TRBJ2-1, with D hard to call. This TCR was sampled from a female donor with multiple sclerosis, enrolled in a pregnancy study. Here the sequenced sample was CD8+ T cells from peripheral blood mononuclear cells, taken in the third trimester of pregnancy. CDR3 in DNA: TGTGCCAGCCCTAGGAATGAGCAGTTCTTC. This sequence encodes CASPRNEQFF.